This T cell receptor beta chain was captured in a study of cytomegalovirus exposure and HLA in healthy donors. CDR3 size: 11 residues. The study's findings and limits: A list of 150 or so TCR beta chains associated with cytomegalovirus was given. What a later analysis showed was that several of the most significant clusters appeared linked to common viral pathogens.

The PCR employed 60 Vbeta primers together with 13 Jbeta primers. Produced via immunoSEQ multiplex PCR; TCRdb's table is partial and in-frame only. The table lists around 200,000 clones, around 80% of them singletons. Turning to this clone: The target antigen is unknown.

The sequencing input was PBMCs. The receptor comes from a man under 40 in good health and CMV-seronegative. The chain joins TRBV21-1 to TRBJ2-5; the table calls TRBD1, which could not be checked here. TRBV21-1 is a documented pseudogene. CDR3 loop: CASGPAETQYF. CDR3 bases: TGTGCCAGCGGGCCTGCAGAGACCCAGTACTTC.